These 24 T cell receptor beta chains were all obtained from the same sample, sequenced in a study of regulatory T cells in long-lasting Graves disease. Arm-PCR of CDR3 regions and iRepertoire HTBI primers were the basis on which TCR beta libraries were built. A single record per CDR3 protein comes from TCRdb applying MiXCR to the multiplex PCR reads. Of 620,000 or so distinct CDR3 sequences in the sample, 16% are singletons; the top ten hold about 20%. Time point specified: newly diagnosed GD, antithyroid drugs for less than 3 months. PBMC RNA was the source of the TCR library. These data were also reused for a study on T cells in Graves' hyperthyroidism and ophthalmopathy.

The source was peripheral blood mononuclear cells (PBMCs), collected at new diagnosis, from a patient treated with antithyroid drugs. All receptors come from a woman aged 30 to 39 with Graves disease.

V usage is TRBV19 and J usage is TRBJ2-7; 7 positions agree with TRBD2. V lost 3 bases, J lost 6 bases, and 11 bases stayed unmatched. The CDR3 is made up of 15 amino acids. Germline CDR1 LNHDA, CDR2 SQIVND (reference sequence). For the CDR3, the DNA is TGTGCCAGTAGTATGAGGCGGGAGAGGGTCGCCGAGCAGTACTTC. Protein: CASSMRRERVAEQYF.

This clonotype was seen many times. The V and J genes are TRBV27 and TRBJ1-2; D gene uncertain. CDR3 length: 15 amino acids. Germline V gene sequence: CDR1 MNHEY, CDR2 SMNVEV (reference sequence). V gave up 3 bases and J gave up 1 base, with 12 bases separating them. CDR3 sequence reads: CASSLRGSGNYGYTF. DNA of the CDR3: TGTGCCAGCAGTTTGAGAGGGAGCGGTAACTATGGCTACACCTTC.

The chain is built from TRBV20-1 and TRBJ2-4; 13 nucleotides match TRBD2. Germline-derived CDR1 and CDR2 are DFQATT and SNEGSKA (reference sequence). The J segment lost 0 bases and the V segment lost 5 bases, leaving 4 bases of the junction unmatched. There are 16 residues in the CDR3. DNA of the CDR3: TGCAGTGCTCCGGGACTAGCGGGGATAGCCAAAAACATTCAGTACTTC. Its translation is CSAPGLAGIAKNIQYF.

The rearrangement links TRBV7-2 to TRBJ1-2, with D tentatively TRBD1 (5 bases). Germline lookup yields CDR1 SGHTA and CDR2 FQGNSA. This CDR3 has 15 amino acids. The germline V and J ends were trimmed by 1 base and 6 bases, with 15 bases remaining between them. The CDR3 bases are TGTGCCAGCAGCTTAGTGTCGGCAGGGAGGGATGGCTACACCTTC. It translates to CASSLVSAGRDGYTF.

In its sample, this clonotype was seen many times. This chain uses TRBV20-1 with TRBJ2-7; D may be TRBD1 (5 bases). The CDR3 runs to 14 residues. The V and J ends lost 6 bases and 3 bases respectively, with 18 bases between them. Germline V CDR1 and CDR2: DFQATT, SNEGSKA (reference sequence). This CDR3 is CSAADSRPFYEQYF. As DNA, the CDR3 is TGCAGTGCCGCAGACAGCCGCCCCTTCTACGAGCAGTACTTC.

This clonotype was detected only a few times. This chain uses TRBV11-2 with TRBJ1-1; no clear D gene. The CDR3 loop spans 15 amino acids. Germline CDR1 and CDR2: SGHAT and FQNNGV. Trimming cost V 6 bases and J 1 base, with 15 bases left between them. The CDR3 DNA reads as TGTGCCAGCAGGTTATGGGAGGTGGGGAACACTGAAGCTTTCTTT. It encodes CASRLWEVGNTEAFF.

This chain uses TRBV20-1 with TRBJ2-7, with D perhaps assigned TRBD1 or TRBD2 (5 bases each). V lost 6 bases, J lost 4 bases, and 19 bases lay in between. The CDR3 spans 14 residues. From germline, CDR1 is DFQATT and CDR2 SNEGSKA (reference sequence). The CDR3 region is CSAPGTPATYEQYF. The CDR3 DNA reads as TGCAGTGCCCCTGGGACCCCGGCAACATACGAGCAGTACTTC.

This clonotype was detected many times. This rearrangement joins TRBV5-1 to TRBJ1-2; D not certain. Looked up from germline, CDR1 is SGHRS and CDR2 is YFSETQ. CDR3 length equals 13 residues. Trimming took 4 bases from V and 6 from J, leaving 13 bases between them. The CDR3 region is CASSLVSRDGYTF. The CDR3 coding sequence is TGCGCCAGCAGCCTGGTCTCGAGGGATGGCTACACCTTC. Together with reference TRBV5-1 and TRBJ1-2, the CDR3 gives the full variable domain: KAGVTQTPRYLIKTRGQQVTLSCSPISGHRSVSWYQQTPGQGLQFLFEYFSETQRNKGNFPGRFSGRQFSNSRSEMNVSTLELGDSALYLCASSLVSRDGYTFGSGTRLTVV.

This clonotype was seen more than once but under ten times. The CDR3 DNA follows: TGTGCCAGCAGTTTGGTCTTCTTAGGACTAGCGGGAGTGGTGCAGTTCTTC. Translation gives CASSLVFLGLAGVVQFF. The chain is built from TRBV12-3 or TRBV12-4 and TRBJ2-1; 13 nucleotides match TRBD2. The V and J ends lost 3 bases and 12 bases, in that order; junction bases with no gene match: 14. CDR3 size: 17 residues.

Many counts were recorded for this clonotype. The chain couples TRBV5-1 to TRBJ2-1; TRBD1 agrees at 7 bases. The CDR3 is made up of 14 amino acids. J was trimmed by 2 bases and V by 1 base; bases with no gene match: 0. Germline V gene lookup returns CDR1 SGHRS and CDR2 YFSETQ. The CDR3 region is CASSLTGAYNEQFF. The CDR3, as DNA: TGCGCCAGCAGCTTGACAGGGGCCTACAATGAGCAGTTCTTC.

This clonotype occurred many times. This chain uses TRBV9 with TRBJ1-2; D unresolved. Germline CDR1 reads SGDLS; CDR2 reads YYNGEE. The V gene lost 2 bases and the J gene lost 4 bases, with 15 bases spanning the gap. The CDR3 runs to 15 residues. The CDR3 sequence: CASSVRDGLPYGYTF. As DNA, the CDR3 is TGTGCCAGCAGCGTGAGAGACGGACTTCCCTATGGCTACACCTTC.

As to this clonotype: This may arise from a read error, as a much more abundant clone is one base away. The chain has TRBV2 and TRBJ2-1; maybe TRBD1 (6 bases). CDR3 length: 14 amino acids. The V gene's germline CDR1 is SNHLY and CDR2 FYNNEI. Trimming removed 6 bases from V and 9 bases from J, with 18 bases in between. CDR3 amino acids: CASRDSWPSVEQFF. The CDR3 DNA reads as TGTGCCAGCAGGGACAGTTGGCCTTCCGTTGAGCAGTTCTTC.

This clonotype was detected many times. This CDR3 is CASSPGPLYEQYF. The CDR3 bases are TGTGCCAGCAGTCCGGGGCCTCTCTACGAGCAGTACTTC. The chain couples TRBV12-3 or TRBV12-4 to TRBJ2-7; possibly TRBD1 or TRBD2 for D (5 bases each). The CDR3 consists of 13 residues. Trimming removed 5 bases from V and 3 bases from J, with 11 bases in between.

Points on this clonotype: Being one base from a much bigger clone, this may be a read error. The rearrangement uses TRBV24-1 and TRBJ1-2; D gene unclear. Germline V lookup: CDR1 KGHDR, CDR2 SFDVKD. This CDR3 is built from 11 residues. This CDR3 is CATSAPDGYAF. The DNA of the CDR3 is TGTGCCACCAGTGCTCCAGATGGCTACGCCTTC.

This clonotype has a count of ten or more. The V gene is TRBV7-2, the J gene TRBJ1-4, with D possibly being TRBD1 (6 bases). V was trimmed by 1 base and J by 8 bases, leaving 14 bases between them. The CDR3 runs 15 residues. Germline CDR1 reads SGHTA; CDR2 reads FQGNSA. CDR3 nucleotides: TGTGCCAGCAGCTTAGTATGGGCAGGGGTCGAAAAACTGTTTTTT. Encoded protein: CASSLVWAGVEKLFF.

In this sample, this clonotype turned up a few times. CDR3 in amino acids: CSARRSEKLFF. In DNA, the CDR3 is TGCAGTGCTCGAAGAAGCGAAAAACTGTTTTTT. The chain has TRBV20-1 and TRBJ1-4; D uncertain. V lost 5 bases and J lost 8, with 9 bases in between. Germline CDR1 and CDR2: DFQATT and SNEGSKA (reference sequence). The CDR3 is 11 residues long.

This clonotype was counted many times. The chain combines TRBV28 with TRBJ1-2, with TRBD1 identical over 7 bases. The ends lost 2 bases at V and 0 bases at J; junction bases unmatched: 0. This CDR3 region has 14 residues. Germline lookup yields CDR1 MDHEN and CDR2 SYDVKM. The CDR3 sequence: CASSLGQANYGYTF. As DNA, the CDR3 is TGTGCCAGCAGTTTAGGACAGGCTAACTATGGCTACACCTTC.

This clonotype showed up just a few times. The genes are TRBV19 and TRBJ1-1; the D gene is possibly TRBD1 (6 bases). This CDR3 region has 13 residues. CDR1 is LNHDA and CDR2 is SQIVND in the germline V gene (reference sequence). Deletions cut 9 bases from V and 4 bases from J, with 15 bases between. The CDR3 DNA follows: TGTGCCAGCAACGAACAGGGACTCACTGAAGCTTTCTTT. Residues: CASNEQGLTEAFF.

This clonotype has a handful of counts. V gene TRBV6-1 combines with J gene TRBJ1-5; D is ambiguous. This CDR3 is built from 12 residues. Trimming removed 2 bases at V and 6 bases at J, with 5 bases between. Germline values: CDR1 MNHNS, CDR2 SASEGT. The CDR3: CASSEFSQPQHF. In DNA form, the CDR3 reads TGTGCCAGCAGTGAATTCTCTCAGCCCCAGCATTTT.

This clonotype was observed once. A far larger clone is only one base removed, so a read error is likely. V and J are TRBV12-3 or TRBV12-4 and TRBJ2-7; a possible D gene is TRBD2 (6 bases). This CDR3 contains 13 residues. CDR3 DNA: TGTGCCAGCAGTCGCGGGATGAGGAACGAGCGGTACTTC. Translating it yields CASSRGMRNERYF.

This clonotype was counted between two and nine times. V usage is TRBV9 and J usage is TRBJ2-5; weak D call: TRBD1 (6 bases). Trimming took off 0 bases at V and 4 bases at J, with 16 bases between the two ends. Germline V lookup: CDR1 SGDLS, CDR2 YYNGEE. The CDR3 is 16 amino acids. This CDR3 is CASSVVSGAGGETQYF. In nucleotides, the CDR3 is TGTGCCAGCAGCGTAGTGTCAGGGGCGGGTGGAGAGACCCAGTACTTC.

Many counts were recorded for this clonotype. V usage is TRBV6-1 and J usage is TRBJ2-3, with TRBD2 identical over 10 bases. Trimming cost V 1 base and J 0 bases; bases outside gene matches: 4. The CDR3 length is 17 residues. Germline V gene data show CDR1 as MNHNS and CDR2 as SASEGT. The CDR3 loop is CASSEGLAGSSTDTQYF. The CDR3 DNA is TGTGCCAGCAGTGAAGGACTAGCGGGTTCTAGCACAGATACGCAGTATTTT.

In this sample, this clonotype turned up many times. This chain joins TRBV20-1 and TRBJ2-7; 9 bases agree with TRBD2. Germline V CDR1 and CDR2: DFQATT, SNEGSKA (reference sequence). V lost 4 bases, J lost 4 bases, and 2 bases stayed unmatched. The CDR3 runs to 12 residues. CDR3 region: CSAIAGVYEQYF. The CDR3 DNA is TGCAGTGCTATAGCGGGAGTTTACGAGCAGTACTTC.

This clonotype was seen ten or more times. CDR3 nucleotides: TGTGCCAGCAGCTTTCTAGGCAATGAGCAGTTCTTC. It codes for CASSFLGNEQFF. The genes are TRBV7-2 and TRBJ2-1; D is unclear. The V gene's germline CDR1 is SGHTA and CDR2 FQGNSA. This CDR3 is 12 amino acids long. Trimming removed 3 bases at V and 6 bases at J, with 6 bases between.